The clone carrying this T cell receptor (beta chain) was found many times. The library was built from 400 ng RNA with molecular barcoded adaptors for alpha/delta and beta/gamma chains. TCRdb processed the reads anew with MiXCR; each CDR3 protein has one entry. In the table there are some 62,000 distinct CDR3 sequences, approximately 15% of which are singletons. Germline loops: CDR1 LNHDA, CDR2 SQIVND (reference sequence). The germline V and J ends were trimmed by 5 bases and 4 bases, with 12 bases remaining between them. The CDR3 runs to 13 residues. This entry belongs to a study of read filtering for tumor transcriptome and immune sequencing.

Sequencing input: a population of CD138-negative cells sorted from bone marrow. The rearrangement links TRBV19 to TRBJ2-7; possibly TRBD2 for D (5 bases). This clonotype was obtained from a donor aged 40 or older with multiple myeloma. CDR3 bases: TGTGCCAGTAGTGCCGGACTTCTTTACGAGCAGTACTTC. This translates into CASSAGLLYEQYF.